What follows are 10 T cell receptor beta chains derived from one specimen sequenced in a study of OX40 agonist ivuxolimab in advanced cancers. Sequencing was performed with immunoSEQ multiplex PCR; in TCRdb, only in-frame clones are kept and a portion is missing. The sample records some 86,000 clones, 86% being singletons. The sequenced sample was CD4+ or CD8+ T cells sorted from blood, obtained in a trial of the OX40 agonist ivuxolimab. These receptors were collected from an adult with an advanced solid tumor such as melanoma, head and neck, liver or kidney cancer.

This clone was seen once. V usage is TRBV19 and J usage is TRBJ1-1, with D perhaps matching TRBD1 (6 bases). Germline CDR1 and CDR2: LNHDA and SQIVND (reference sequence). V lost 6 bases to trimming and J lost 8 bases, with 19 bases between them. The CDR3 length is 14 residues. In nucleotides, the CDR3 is TGTGCCAGTAGAGACCACAGGGATTCAGCCGAAGCTTTCTTT. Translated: CASRDHRDSAEAFF.

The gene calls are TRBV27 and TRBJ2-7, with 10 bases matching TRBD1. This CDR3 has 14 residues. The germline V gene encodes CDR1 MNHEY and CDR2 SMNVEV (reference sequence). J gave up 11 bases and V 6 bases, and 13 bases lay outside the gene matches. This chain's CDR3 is CASRLDRGSSLEYF. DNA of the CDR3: TGTGCCAGCAGATTGGACAGGGGGTCGAGTCTGGAGTACTTC.

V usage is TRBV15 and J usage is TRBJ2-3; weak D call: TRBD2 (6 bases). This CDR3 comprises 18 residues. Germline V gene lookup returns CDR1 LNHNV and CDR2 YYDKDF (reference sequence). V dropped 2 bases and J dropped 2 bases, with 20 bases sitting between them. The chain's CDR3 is CATSRSSPLLAATDTQYF. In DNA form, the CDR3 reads TGTGCCACCAGCAGATCGTCGCCCCTACTAGCAGCCACAGATACGCAGTATTTT.

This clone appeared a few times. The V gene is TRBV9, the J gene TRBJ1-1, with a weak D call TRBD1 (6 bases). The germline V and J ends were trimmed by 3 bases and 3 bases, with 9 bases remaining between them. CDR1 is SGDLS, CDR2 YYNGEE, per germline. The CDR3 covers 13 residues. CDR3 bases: TGTGCCAGCAGCGCCCCAGGGGACACTGAAGCTTTCTTT. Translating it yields CASSAPGDTEAFF.

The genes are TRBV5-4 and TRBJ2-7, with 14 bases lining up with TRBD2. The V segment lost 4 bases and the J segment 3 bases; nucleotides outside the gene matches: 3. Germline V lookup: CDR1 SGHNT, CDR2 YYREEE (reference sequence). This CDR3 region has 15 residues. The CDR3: CASSGGTSGSYEQYF. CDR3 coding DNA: TGTGCCAGCAGCGGCGGGACTAGCGGGAGCTACGAGCAGTACTTC.

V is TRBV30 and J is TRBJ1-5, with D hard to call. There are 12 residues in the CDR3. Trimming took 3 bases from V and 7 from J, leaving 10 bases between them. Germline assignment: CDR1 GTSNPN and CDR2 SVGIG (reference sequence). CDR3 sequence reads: CAWSGYDQPQHF. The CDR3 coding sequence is TGTGCCTGGAGCGGCTACGACCAGCCCCAGCATTTT.

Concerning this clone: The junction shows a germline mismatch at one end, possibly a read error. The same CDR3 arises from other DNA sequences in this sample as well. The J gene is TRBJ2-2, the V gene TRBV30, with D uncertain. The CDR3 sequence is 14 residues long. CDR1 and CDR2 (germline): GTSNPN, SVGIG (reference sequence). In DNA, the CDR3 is TGCGCCTGGAGTGTAGATTCGAACACCGGGGAGCTGTTTTTT. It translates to CAWSVDSNTGELFF.

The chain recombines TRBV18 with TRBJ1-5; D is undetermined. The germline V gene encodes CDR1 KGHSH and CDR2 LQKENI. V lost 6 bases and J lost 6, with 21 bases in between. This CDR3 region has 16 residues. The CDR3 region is CASSPAGSGIGQPQHF. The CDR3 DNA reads TGTGCCAGCTCGCCCGCAGGATCCGGAATAGGTCAGCCCCAGCATTTT.

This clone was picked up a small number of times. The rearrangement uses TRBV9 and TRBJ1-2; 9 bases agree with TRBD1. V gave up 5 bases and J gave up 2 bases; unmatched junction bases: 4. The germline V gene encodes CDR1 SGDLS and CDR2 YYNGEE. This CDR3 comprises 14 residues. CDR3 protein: CASRGTGYNYGYTF. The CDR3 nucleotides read TGTGCCAGCAGAGGGACAGGGTACAACTATGGCTACACCTTC. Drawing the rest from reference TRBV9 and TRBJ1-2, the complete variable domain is DSGVTQTPKHLITATGQRVTLRCSPRSGDLSVYWYQQSLDQGLQFLIQYYNGEERAKGNILERFSAQQFPDLHSELNLSSLELGDSALYFCASRGTGYNYGYTFGSGTRLTVV.

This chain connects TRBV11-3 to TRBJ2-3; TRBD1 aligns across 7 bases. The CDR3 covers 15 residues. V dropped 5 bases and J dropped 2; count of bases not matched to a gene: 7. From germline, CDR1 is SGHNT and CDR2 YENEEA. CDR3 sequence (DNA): TGTGCCAGCAGCCCCCGGGACAGATTCACAGATACGCAGTATTTT. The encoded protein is CASSPRDRFTDTQYF.